The T cell receptor (beta chain) described here comes from a study of T cell repertoires in cytomegalovirus infection. TCRdb ran MiXCR on the reads and lists one entry per CDR3 protein. The sample contains fewer than 1,000,000 distinct CDR3 sequences, around 29% of which appear only once. This CDR3 is built from 16 residues. V was trimmed by 3 bases and J by 3 bases, leaving 17 bases between them. Germline loops: CDR1 SQVTM, CDR2 ANQGSEA. Concerning this clonotype itself: Its specificity is unknown.

This specimen consisted of cultured CD8+ T cells from PBMCs, obtained from culture after CMV antigen stimulation. The chain joins TRBV29-1 to TRBJ2-2, with a possible D match to TRBD2 (7 bases). This receptor was obtained from a human donor in good health (CMV status not recorded). Some clones in this sample may be carry-over from other donors' samples. The CDR3 loop is CSVEGGGGKYTGELFF. The CDR3 DNA reads TGCAGCGTTGAGGGGGGGGGGGGCAAGTACACCGGGGAGCTGTTTTTT.